This paragraph covers one T cell receptor (beta chain) sequence. What it recognizes is unknown. Measured with immunoSEQ multiplex PCR; TCRdb has only the in-frame clones, and not every one. Of 84,000 or so clones in the sample, roughly 89% were seen once. V shed 6 bases and J 5 bases; nucleotides not matched to a gene: 15. CDR1 is WNHNN, CDR2 SYGVQD, per germline (reference sequence). CDR3 length equals 16 residues. The data were obtained in a study of graft-versus-host responses after intestinal transplantation. Whole-study context: Recipients obtained multivisceral, liver-intestinal, or isolated intestinal transplants.

Study-wide results and limits: Early post-transplant falls in HvG clones accompanied the peak levels of circulating GvH clones.

Source: unstimulated CD4+ T cells sorted from spleen or lymph node cells, taken before intestinal transplant. This rearrangement joins TRBV10-1 to TRBJ2-7, with 8 bases aligning to TRBD2. The receptor comes from a human donor who received an intestinal transplant. The CDR3 here is CASSPSLGAGANEQYF. The CDR3 DNA reads TGCGCCAGCAGCCCGTCCCTCGGAGCGGGAGCTAACGAGCAGTACTTC.